This record covers a single T cell receptor (beta chain). CDR3 length: 15 amino acids. Losses at the gene ends were 4 bases for V and 0 bases for J; bases not matched to a gene: 2. Germline V lookup: CDR1 MDHEN, CDR2 SYDVKM. The record originates from a study of T cell changes during pregnancy in multiple sclerosis. Profiling relied on immunoSEQ multiplex PCR, and the TCRdb table lists in-frame clones only, not all of them. Among around 56,000 clones listed, less than 95% were seen once. The specimen comprised peripheral blood, sampled in the first trimester of pregnancy. The clonotype was recovered from a female donor in good health, enrolled as a control in a pregnancy study. V is TRBV28 and J is TRBJ2-7; 11 bases map to TRBD1. CDR3 nucleotide sequence: TGTGCCAGCAGTTCGGGACAGGGGGGCTCCTACGAGCAGTACTTC. As protein: CASSSGQGGSYEQYF.